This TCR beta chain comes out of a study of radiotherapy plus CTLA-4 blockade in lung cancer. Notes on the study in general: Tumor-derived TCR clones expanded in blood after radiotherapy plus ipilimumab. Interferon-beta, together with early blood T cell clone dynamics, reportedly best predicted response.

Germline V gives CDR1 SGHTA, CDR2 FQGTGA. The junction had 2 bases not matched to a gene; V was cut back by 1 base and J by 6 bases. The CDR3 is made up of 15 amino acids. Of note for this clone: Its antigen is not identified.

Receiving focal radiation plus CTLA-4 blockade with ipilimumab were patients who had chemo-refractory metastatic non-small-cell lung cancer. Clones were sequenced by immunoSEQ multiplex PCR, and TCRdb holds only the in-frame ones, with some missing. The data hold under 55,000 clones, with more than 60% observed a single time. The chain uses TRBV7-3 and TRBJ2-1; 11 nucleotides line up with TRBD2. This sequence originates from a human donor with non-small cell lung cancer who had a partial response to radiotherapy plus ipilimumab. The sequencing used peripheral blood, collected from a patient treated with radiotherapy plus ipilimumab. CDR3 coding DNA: TGTGCCAGCAGCTTAAAACTAGCGGGGGTCAATGAGCAGTTCTTC. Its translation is CASSLKLAGVNEQFF.